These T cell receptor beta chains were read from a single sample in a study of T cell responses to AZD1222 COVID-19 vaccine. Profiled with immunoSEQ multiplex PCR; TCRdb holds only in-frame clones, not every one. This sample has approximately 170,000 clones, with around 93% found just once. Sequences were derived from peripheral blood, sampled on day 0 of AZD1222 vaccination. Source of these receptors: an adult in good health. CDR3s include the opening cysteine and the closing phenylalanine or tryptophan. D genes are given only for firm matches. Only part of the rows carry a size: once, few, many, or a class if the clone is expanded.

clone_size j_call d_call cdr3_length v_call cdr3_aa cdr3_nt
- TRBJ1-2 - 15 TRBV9 CASSVGGQHRYGYTF TGTGCCAGCAGCGTTGGTGGACAGCACCGCTATGGCTACACCTTC
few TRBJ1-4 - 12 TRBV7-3 CASSSLNEKLFF TGTGCCAGCAGCTCCTTAAATGAAAAACTGTTTTTT
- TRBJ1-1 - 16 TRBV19 CASSIGRVMGNTEAFF TGTGCCAGTAGTATTGGACGTGTGATGGGAAACACTGAAGCTTTCTTT
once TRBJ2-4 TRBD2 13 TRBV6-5 CASRNHGGDIQYF TGTGCCAGCAGGAACCATGGGGGGGACATTCAGTACTTC
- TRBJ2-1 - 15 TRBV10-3 CAISESGREYNEQFF TGTGCCATCAGTGAGTCTGGCAGAGAGTACAATGAGCAGTTCTTC
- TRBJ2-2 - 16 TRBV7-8 CASTWRDPPNTGELFF TGTGCCAGCACCTGGCGGGACCCTCCGAACACCGGGGAGCTGTTTTTT
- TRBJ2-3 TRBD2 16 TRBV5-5 CASSPPLAGPSGTQYF TGTGCCAGCAGCCCCCCCCTAGCGGGACCTAGCGGTACGCAGTATTTT
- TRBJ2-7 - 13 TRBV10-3 CAISVDRTYEQYF TGTGCCATCAGTGTAGACAGGACCTACGAGCAGTACTTC
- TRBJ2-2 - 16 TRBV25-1 CASSEGRHWTTGELFF TGTGCCAGCAGTGAGGGGCGGCACTGGACCACCGGGGAGCTGTTTTTT
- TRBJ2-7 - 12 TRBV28 CASSLVSYEQYF TGTGCCAGCAGTTTAGTCAGCTACGAGCAGTACTTC
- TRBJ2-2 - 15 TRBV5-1 CASSLGAQGARELFF TGCGCCAGCAGCTTGGGGGCCCAAGGGGCGAGGGAGCTGTTTTTT
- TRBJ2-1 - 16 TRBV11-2 CASSLRNREAYNEQFF TGTGCCAGCAGCTTAAGGAACAGGGAGGCCTACAATGAGCAGTTCTTC
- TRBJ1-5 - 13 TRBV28 CASRTTVNQPQHF TGTGCCAGCAGGACGACAGTGAATCAGCCCCAGCATTTT
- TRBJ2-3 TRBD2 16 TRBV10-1 CASSEEAGGPPDTQYF TGCGCCAGCAGTGAGGAGGCGGGAGGGCCCCCCGATACGCAGTATTTT